The 9 T cell receptor beta chains below were found in one sample sequenced in a study of blood T cell repertoires in COVID-19. The repertoire was sequenced with immunoSEQ multiplex PCR; TCRdb's copy has only in-frame clones and lacks some. Seen here are about half a million clones, 80% to 90% observed once, and the top ten hold approximately 2.9%. The sample consisted of peripheral blood. Source of these receptors: a human donor in a cohort sampled during active COVID-19.

This clone was found once. This chain connects TRBV5-1 to TRBJ2-3, with 11 bases that match TRBD1. This CDR3 is 16 amino acids long. Per germline, CDR1 SGHRS and CDR2 YFSETQ. With V trimmed by 3 bases and J by 1 base, 4 bases remained unmatched. Written as DNA, the CDR3 is TGCGCCAGCAGCTCCCCGGGACAGGGGGGCACAGATACGCAGTATTTT. Amino acid sequence: CASSSPGQGGTDTQYF.

The V and J genes are TRBV5-5 and TRBJ1-4; TRBD1 matches at 7 bases. Germline trimming cut 4 bases from V and 0 bases from J; bases unmatched to any gene: 3. This CDR3 has 15 amino acids. Per the germline V gene, CDR1 is SGHKS and CDR2 is YYEKEE (reference sequence). Here the CDR3 reads CASSPTGATNEKLFF. The DNA for the CDR3 is TGTGCCAGCAGCCCAACAGGGGCAACTAATGAAAAACTGTTTTTT.

The V gene is TRBV18, the J gene TRBJ2-7, with D perhaps matching TRBD1 (5 bases). V dropped 10 bases and J dropped 6 bases, with 22 bases sitting between them. Germline V gene data show CDR1 as KGHSH and CDR2 as LQKENI. CDR3 length equals 14 residues. The CDR3 protein is CATSGQGMLGEQYF. In nucleotides, the CDR3 is TGTGCCACCTCCGGGCAGGGAATGTTAGGCGAGCAGTACTTC.

The V gene is TRBV28, the J gene TRBJ2-7; possible D gene TRBD2, 6 bases. CDR3 length: 13 amino acids. CDR1 MDHEN and CDR2 SYDVKM come from the germline V gene. The ends were cut back, 7 bases at V and 3 bases at J, with 13 bases in the middle. The CDR3 protein is CASISGDGYEQYF. Here the CDR3 DNA reads TGTGCCAGCATCTCGGGGGACGGCTACGAGCAGTACTTC.

The V and J genes are TRBV28 and TRBJ1-5; D is unclear. CDR3 length: 14 residues. Germline V gene lookup returns CDR1 MDHEN and CDR2 SYDVKM. The germline V and J ends were trimmed by 4 bases and 2 bases, with 9 bases remaining between them. The CDR3 coding sequence is TGTGCCAGCAGTTCCCCTATGGGCAATCAGCCCCAGCATTTT. Its protein product is CASSSPMGNQPQHF.

CDR3: CASAGTEVAYNEQFF. In DNA form, the CDR3 reads TGTGCCAGCGCTGGGACAGAGGTGGCCTACAATGAGCAGTTCTTC. The chain couples TRBV2 to TRBJ2-1, with 7 bases matching TRBD1. CDR1 is SNHLY, CDR2 FYNNEI, per germline. CDR3 size: 15 residues. With 8 bases clipped from V and 2 bases from J, the junction kept 9 bases outside the gene matches.

This clone appeared once. V usage is TRBV27 and J usage is TRBJ2-5; TRBD1 is a possible D gene (5 bases). CDR1 and CDR2 (germline): MNHEY, SMNVEV (reference sequence). V dropped 2 bases and J dropped 5 bases, with 21 bases sitting between them. The CDR3 runs to 17 residues. CDR3 in DNA: TGTGCCAGCAGTTTAAGACCCAATACGAAGGGGTGGGAGACCCAGTACTTC. As protein: CASSLRPNTKGWETQYF.

This clone was counted a few times. This rearrangement joins TRBV6-4 to TRBJ1-2; D might be TRBD1 (5 bases). This CDR3 spans 15 amino acids. V lost 5 bases and J 0 bases, leaving 13 bases between the germline ends. Germline CDR1 and CDR2: MRHNA and SNTAGT. The CDR3 loop reads CASSSTRGSNYGYTF. The CDR3 region has the DNA TGTGCCAGCAGTTCAACCCGGGGGTCTAACTATGGCTACACCTTC.

CDR3 in DNA: TGCGCCAGCAACCCAGCGGGAGGGAGCACAGATACGCAGTATTTT. Translating gives CASNPAGGSTDTQYF. The V and J genes are TRBV4-1 and TRBJ2-3; 10 bases line up with TRBD2. The V segment lost 7 bases and the J segment 0 bases; nucleotides outside the gene matches: 4. The CDR3 has 15 residues. Per germline, CDR1 MGHRA and CDR2 YSYEKL.